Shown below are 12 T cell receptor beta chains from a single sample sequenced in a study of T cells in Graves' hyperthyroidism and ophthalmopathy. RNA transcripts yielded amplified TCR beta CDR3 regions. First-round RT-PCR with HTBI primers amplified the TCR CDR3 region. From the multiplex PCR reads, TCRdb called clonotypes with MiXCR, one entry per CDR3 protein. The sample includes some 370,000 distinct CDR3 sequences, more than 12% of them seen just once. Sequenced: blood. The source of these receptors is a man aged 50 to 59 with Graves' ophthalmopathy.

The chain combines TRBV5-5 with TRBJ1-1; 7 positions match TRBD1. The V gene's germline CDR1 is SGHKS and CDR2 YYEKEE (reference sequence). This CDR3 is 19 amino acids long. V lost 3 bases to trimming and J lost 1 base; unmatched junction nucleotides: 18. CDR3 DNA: TGTGCCAGCAGCTCCAGAGGCACAGGGGACATGAGAGGGAACACTGAAGCTTTCTTT. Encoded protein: CASSSRGTGDMRGNTEAFF.

The chain's CDR3 is CASRTTGSNSPLHF. In DNA form, the CDR3 reads TGTGCCAGTAGAACGACAGGGAGTAATTCACCCCTCCACTTT. The gene calls are TRBV19 and TRBJ1-6; 7 nucleotides match TRBD1. With V trimmed by 6 bases and J by 6 bases, 5 bases remained unmatched. CDR3 length: 14 amino acids. Germline values: CDR1 LNHDA, CDR2 SQIVND (reference sequence).

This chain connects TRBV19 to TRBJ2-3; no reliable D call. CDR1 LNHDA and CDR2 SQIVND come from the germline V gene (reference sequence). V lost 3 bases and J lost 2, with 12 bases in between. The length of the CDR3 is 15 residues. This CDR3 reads CASSITGQLTDTQYF. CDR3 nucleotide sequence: TGTGCCAGTAGTATTACCGGTCAGCTCACAGATACGCAGTATTTT.

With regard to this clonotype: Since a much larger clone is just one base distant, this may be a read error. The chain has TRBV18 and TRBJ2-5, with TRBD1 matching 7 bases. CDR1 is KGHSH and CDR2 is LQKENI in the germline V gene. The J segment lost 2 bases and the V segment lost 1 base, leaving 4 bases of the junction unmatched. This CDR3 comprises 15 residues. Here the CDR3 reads CASSPHRQGQETQYF. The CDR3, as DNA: TGTGCCAGCTCACCACACAGACAGGGACAAGAGACCCAGTACTTC.

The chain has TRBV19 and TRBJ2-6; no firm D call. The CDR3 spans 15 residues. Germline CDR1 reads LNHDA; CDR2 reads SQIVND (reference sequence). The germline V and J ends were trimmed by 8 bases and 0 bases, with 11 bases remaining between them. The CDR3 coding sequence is TGTGCCAGTTGCAGCCTTCGCTCTGGGGCCAACGTCCTGACTTTC. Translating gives CASCSLRSGANVLTF.

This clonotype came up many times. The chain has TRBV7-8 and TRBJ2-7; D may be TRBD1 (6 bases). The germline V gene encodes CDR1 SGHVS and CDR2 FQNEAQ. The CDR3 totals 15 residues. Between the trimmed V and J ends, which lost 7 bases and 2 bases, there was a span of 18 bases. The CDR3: CASTSRGLRAYEQYF. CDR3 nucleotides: TGTGCCAGCACCAGCAGGGGTCTTCGGGCCTACGAGCAGTACTTC.

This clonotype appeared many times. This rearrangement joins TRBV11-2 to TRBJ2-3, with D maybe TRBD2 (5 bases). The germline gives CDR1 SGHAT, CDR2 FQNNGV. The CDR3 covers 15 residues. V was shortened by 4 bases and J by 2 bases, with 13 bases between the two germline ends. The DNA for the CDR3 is TGTGCCAGCAGCTCATCCGGGATCAACACAGATACGCAGTATTTT. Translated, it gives CASSSSGINTDTQYF.

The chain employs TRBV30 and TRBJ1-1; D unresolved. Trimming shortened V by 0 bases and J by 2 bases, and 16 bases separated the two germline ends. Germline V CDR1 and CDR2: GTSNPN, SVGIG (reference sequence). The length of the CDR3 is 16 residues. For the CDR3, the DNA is TGTGCCTGGAGTGTACGAACCGGCTCCAGAAACACTGAAGCTTTCTTT. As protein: CAWSVRTGSRNTEAFF.

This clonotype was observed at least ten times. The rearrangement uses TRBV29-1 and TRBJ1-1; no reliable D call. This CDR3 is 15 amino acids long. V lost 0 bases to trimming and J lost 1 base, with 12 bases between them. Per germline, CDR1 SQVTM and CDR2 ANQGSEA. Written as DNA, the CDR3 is TGCAGCGTTGAAGATTCGGCAGCTGGGAACACTGAAGCTTTCTTT. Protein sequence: CSVEDSAAGNTEAFF.

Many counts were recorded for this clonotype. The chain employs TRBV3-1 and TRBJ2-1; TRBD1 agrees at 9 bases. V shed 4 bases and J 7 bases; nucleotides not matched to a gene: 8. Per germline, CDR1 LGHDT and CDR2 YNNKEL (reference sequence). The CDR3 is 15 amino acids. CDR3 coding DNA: TGTGCCAGCAGCCCCCGGGACAGGGTCCCTAATGAGCAGTTCTTC. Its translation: CASSPRDRVPNEQFF.

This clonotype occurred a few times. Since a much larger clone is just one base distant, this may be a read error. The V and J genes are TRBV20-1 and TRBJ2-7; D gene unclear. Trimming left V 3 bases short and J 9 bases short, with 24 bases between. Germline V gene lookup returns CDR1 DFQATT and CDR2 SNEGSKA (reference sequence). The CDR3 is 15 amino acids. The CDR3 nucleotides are TGCAGTGCTAGGGATCCTTCGGGTGCAGACACAACGCAGTACTTC. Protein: CSARDPSGADTTQYF.

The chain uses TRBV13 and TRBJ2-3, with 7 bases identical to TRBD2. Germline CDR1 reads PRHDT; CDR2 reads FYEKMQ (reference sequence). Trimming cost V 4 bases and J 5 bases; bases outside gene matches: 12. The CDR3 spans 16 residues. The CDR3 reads CASSSGGENRLDTQYF. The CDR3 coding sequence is TGTGCCAGCAGCTCGGGGGGAGAGAATAGACTAGATACGCAGTATTTT.